Listed here are 3 T cell receptor beta chains from one sample, sequenced in a study of tumor-infiltrating lymphocytes in primary liver carcinoma. Unsorted bulk tissue (roughly 19-31 mg) underwent RNA and DNA co-extraction. Constant-region priming of 500 to 550 ng total RNA yielded TCR beta cDNA. ARM-PCR, slightly modified, supplied the TCR beta libraries through three nested multiplex PCR rounds. TRBV1-TRBV30 forward primers and a C-beta reverse primer were used in the first two PCR rounds, which each ran for around 11 cycles. TCRdb reprocessed the multiplex PCR reads via MiXCR and lists one record per CDR3 protein. This sample yields about 84,000 distinct CDR3 sequences, of which 65% to 80% are seen a single time; just under 20% belongs to the top ten. Sequencing input: liver tumor tissue from sampling region 1. Subset described: tumor region T1, superior pole. These receptors originate from a man aged 35 to 55 with primary liver carcinoma and hepatitis B virus infection.

Remarks on this clonotype: One junction end disagrees with the germline gene, perhaps due to a read error. The V and J genes are TRBV5-4 and TRBJ1-2; 8 nucleotides align to TRBD1. The germline V gene has CDR1 SGHNT and CDR2 YYREEE (reference sequence). This CDR3 comprises 14 residues. The CDR3 sequence: CAGSADRGSGGYTF. CDR3 bases: TGTGCCGGCAGCGCCGACAGGGGTAGTGGGGGCTACACCTTC.

As for this clonotype: Sequence at one end of the junction differs from germline and may be a read error. The chain employs TRBV6-5 and TRBJ1-1; D gene ambiguous. The CDR3 spans 12 residues. Germline assignment: CDR1 MNHEY and CDR2 SVGAGI. CDR3 in amino acids: CASSTRGAEASF. As DNA, the CDR3 is TGTGCCAGCAGCACGCGGGGTGCTGAGGCTTCCTTT.

In its sample, this clonotype was seen a few times. This may be a read error: a much more frequent sequence differs by one nucleotide. This chain connects TRBV29-1 to TRBJ2-6; a weak D match, TRBD2 (6 bases). Germline CDR1 is SQVTM and CDR2 is ANQGSEA. This CDR3 has 16 residues. V was shortened by 7 bases and J by 0 bases, with 16 bases between the two germline ends. CDR3 sequence: CSAPAGRGSGANVLTF. The DNA for the CDR3 is TGCAGCGCCCCCGCGGGACGCGGCTCTGGGGCCAACGTCCTGACTTTC.